This passage covers 31 T cell receptor beta chains from one sample sequenced in a study of OX40 agonist ivuxolimab in advanced cancers. Only in-frame clones appear in the TCRdb table, and some are missing; sequencing was by immunoSEQ multiplex PCR. Among about 64,000 clones listed, under 95% were seen once. This sample comprised CD4+ or CD8+ T cells sorted from blood, obtained in a trial of the OX40 agonist ivuxolimab. The receptors stem from an adult with an advanced solid tumor such as melanoma, head and neck, liver or kidney cancer.

The chain employs TRBV6-6 and TRBJ2-2, with D hard to call. Germline CDR1 reads MNHNY; CDR2 reads SVGAGI (reference sequence). The V end was cut by 6 bases, the J end by 1 base, with 15 bases between. The CDR3 sequence is 16 residues long. Written as DNA, the CDR3 is TGTGCCAGCAGGGTCAACGAGAGAAAGAACACCGGGGAGCTGTTTTTT. Its translation is CASRVNERKNTGELFF.

The V call is TRBV30, the J call TRBJ1-1, with a possible D match to TRBD1 (6 bases). V lost 3 bases and J lost 4, with 12 bases in between. The germline V gene encodes CDR1 GTSNPN and CDR2 SVGIG (reference sequence). The CDR3 runs to 13 residues. CDR3 sequence reads: CAWRGGHGTEAFF. The CDR3 DNA follows: TGTGCCTGGAGAGGGGGGCATGGCACTGAAGCTTTCTTT.

A single count supports this clone. V and J are TRBV5-4 and TRBJ2-7; 7 bases agree with TRBD2. This CDR3 region has 12 residues. The V segment lost 4 bases and the J segment 7 bases; nucleotides outside the gene matches: 5. Germline assignment: CDR1 SGHNT and CDR2 YYREEE (reference sequence). In DNA, the CDR3 is TGTGCCAGCAGCACCCTAGCGGAAGAGCAGTACTTC. This encodes CASSTLAEEQYF.

The chain has TRBV4-2 and TRBJ1-5; a possible D gene is TRBD1 (5 bases). Germline lookup yields CDR1 LGHNA and CDR2 YNFKEQ. This CDR3 is 15 amino acids long. Trimming took off 3 bases at V and 2 bases at J, with 11 bases between the two ends. CDR3 DNA sequence: TGTGCCAGCAGCCAGGGTCAGGGTGGCAATCAGCCCCAGCATTTT. Protein product: CASSQGQGGNQPQHF.

This chain joins TRBV2 and TRBJ2-7, with 9 bases fitting TRBD2. Per the germline V gene, CDR1 is SNHLY and CDR2 is FYNNEI. The CDR3 runs to 14 residues. Trimming took 8 bases from V and 8 from J; bases not matched to a gene: 13. The CDR3 region is CASEIGLASPQQYF. CDR3 DNA sequence: TGTGCCAGCGAAATAGGACTAGCGAGCCCCCAGCAGTACTTC.

This clone was picked up one time. J is TRBJ2-5 and V is TRBV9, with D uncertain. This CDR3 is 15 amino acids long. The ends were cut back, 2 bases at V and 1 base at J, with 12 bases in the middle. Per germline, CDR1 SGDLS and CDR2 YYNGEE. CDR3 loop: CASSVSLGTQETQYF. Written as DNA, the CDR3 is TGTGCCAGCAGCGTCTCCCTGGGCACCCAAGAGACCCAGTACTTC.

The chain recombines TRBV4-1 with TRBJ2-4; D not resolved. Trimming stripped 0 bases from V and 1 base from J, with 7 bases between. CDR3 length: 15 amino acids. Looked up from germline, CDR1 is MGHRA and CDR2 is YSYEKL. For the CDR3, the DNA is TGCGCCAGCAGCCAAGATCGGATTGCCAAAAACATTCAGTACTTC. This translates into CASSQDRIAKNIQYF.

The V call is TRBV5-1, the J call TRBJ1-1, with D maybe TRBD1 (6 bases). This CDR3 region has 15 residues. The germline V gene encodes CDR1 SGHRS and CDR2 YFSETQ. The V end lost 4 bases, the J end lost 0 bases, and 13 bases lay between the germline ends. CDR3 loop: CASSASGTMNTEAFF. The CDR3 DNA reads TGCGCCAGCAGCGCCTCCGGGACAATGAACACTGAAGCTTTCTTT.

This chain links TRBV28 with TRBJ1-3; a possible D gene is TRBD1 (6 bases). The CDR3 consists of 15 residues. Germline V gene sequence: CDR1 MDHEN, CDR2 SYDVKM. The V end was cut by 5 bases, the J end by 4 bases, with 15 bases between. The CDR3 spells CASSNGRQGGNTIYF. CDR3 in DNA: TGTGCCAGCAGTAACGGACGCCAGGGGGGAAACACCATATATTTT.

This rearrangement joins TRBV15 to TRBJ2-3; D unresolved. Germline V CDR1 and CDR2: LNHNV, YYDKDF (reference sequence). The CDR3 consists of 15 residues. Trimming took off 0 bases at V and 0 bases at J, with 7 bases between the two ends. The CDR3 DNA sequence: TGTGCCACCAGCAGAGATGGTCAGAGCACAGATACGCAGTATTTT. Protein: CATSRDGQSTDTQYF.

This clone was detected only a few times. The rearrangement joins TRBV28 to TRBJ1-1, with TRBD1 as a possible D gene (6 bases). Trimming removed 4 bases from V and 11 bases from J, with 17 bases in between. Germline V gives CDR1 MDHEN, CDR2 SYDVKM. The CDR3 extends over 13 amino acids. CDR3 bases: TGTGCCAGCAGTTCGAACGACAGGTTCTTCGCTTTCTTT. Translating gives CASSSNDRFFAFF.

This clone appeared once. The V and J genes are TRBV4-2 and TRBJ1-5; D gene ambiguous. CDR3 length: 14 amino acids. Germline CDR1 is LGHNA and CDR2 is YNFKEQ. V lost 0 bases and J lost 4, with 7 bases in between. The CDR3 sequence: CASSQESGNQPQHF. The CDR3, as DNA: TGTGCCAGCAGCCAAGAATCGGGAAATCAGCCCCAGCATTTT.

This chain joins TRBV4-1 and TRBJ2-5; D might be TRBD2 (6 bases). The CDR3 consists of 16 residues. Germline V gene sequence: CDR1 MGHRA, CDR2 YSYEKL. The V gene lost 1 base and the J gene lost 3 bases, with 15 bases spanning the gap. The CDR3 bases are TGCGCCAGCAGCCAAGCCGCGACTAGAGCTAAAGAGACCCAGTACTTC. It codes for CASSQAATRAKETQYF.

This chain links TRBV5-1 with TRBJ1-4; D is possibly TRBD1 (5 bases). This CDR3 has 16 residues. Germline V gives CDR1 SGHRS, CDR2 YFSETQ. V shed 0 bases and J shed 3 bases, with 12 bases lying between them. The CDR3 is CASSLGRGTANEKLFF. The CDR3 DNA reads as TGCGCCAGCAGCTTGGGGAGGGGTACAGCTAATGAAAAACTGTTTTTT.

V usage is TRBV27 and J usage is TRBJ1-5; 10 nucleotides agree with TRBD1. With V trimmed by 5 bases and J by 5 bases, 9 bases remained unmatched. The CDR3 covers 16 residues. Germline CDR1 reads MNHEY; CDR2 reads SMNVEV (reference sequence). CDR3 coding DNA: TGTGCCAGCAGTACTATGGCGACAGGGGGCTATCAGCCCCAGCATTTT. Translated: CASSTMATGGYQPQHF.

This sequence joins TRBV6-1 and TRBJ2-4; D tentatively reads TRBD1 or TRBD2 (5 bases each). The V gene's germline CDR1 is MNHNS and CDR2 SASEGT. The length of the CDR3 is 14 residues. Trimming cost V 8 bases and J 0 bases, with 11 bases left between them. CDR3 amino acids: CASLGVLAKNIQYF. Here the CDR3 DNA reads TGTGCCAGCCTGGGGGTTCTAGCCAAAAACATTCAGTACTTC.

This sequence joins TRBV7-9 and TRBJ1-2; D might be TRBD1 (5 bases). Trimming removed 2 bases at V and 8 bases at J, with 12 bases between. CDR3 length: 13 residues. Germline V gene data show CDR1 as SEHNR and CDR2 as FQNEAQ (reference sequence). CDR3 region: CASSLQGIWGYTF. CDR3 DNA sequence: TGTGCCAGCAGCTTACAGGGTATTTGGGGCTACACCTTC.

Concerning this clone itself: At one boundary the junction diverges from the germline segment, which might be a read error. In DNA form, the CDR3 reads TGTGCCATCAGAGAGTCGGGCGGAGGAGAGACCCAGTACTTC. Translated, it gives CAIRESGGGETQYF. This rearrangement joins TRBV10-3 to TRBJ2-5; a weak D match, TRBD2 (5 bases). CDR1 is ENHRY, CDR2 SYGVKD, per germline. This CDR3 is built from 14 residues.

The V gene is TRBV7-9, the J gene TRBJ1-1; the D gene is possibly TRBD1 (6 bases). The CDR3 contains 14 residues. Germline V gene data show CDR1 as SEHNR and CDR2 as FQNEAQ (reference sequence). V was shortened by 1 base and J by 5 bases, with 11 bases between the two germline ends. CDR3 residues: CASSLEWGRTEAFF. DNA for the CDR3: TGTGCCAGCAGCTTAGAGTGGGGGCGGACTGAAGCTTTCTTT.

This chain connects TRBV9 to TRBJ2-1, with 14 bases aligning to TRBD2. V shed 4 bases and J 6 bases; nucleotides not matched to a gene: 6. The CDR3 has 16 amino acids. Germline lookup yields CDR1 SGDLS and CDR2 YYNGEE. This CDR3 reads CASSTGLAGASNEQFF. The CDR3 nucleotides are TGTGCCAGCAGCACGGGACTAGCGGGAGCGTCCAATGAGCAGTTCTTC.

The chain combines TRBV19 with TRBJ2-1; 7 bases fit TRBD2. Germline CDR1 reads LNHDA; CDR2 reads SQIVND (reference sequence). The CDR3 spans 15 residues. Trimming cost V 1 base and J 7 bases; bases outside gene matches: 7. This chain's CDR3 is CASSIGAGAVNEQFF. In nucleotides, the CDR3 is TGTGCCAGTAGTATAGGGGCGGGAGCTGTGAATGAGCAGTTCTTC.

The gene calls are TRBV4-1 and TRBJ2-2; D gene unclear. Germline assignment: CDR1 MGHRA and CDR2 YSYEKL. The CDR3 runs 14 residues. V was pared by 4 bases and J by 7 bases, with 13 bases between. Here the CDR3 DNA reads TGCGCCAGCAGCCCTCACAGATCTGGCGGGGAGCTGTTTTTT. Translated: CASSPHRSGGELFF.

The chain combines TRBV28 with TRBJ2-2, with 9 bases lining up with TRBD1. The CDR3 has 15 amino acids. The V gene end was trimmed by 4 bases and the J gene end by 1 base; junction bases not matched to a gene: 1. Per the germline V gene, CDR1 is MDHEN and CDR2 is SYDVKM. CDR3 nucleotides: TGTGCCAGCAGTTCGACAGGGGGGAACACCGGGGAGCTGTTTTTT. Translating it yields CASSSTGGNTGELFF.

The J gene is TRBJ2-5, the V gene TRBV10-3; TRBD2 aligns across 9 bases. TRBJ2-7 explains the end of the DNA better; the J call may be wrong. Germline CDR1 and CDR2: ENHRY and SYGVKD. This CDR3 contains 14 residues. The CDR3 sequence: CAISGAGGGYEQYF. DNA of the CDR3: TGTGCCATCAGTGGGGCGGGAGGGGGCTACGAGCAGTACTTC.

A single count supports this clone. V is TRBV10-1 and J is TRBJ2-1; 12 nucleotides line up with TRBD2. CDR1 is WNHNN and CDR2 is SYGVQD in the germline V gene (reference sequence). The V and J ends lost 6 bases and 8 bases, in that order; junction bases with no gene match: 11. There are 16 residues in the CDR3. As DNA, the CDR3 is TGCGCCAGCAGCGCTGGTCCGACTAGCGGGAGTTATGAGCAGTTCTTC. This sequence encodes CASSAGPTSGSYEQFF.

This chain uses TRBV7-3 with TRBJ2-2; 9 bases map to TRBD2. The germline V gene encodes CDR1 SGHTA and CDR2 FQGTGA. This CDR3 region has 16 residues. The V gene end was trimmed by 5 bases and the J gene end by 0 bases; junction bases not matched to a gene: 4. The CDR3 region has the DNA TGTGCCAGCAGCCTTACTAGCGGGTCGAACACCGGGGAGCTGTTTTTT. Its translation is CASSLTSGSNTGELFF.

The chain has TRBV7-9 and TRBJ2-7; D possibly corresponds to TRBD1 (6 bases). The CDR3 runs 13 residues. CDR1 is SEHNR and CDR2 is FQNEAQ in the germline V gene (reference sequence). Between the trimmed V and J ends, which lost 11 bases and 0 bases, there was a span of 14 bases. The CDR3 sequence: CASVGRGSYEQYF. As DNA, the CDR3 is TGTGCCTCGGTCGGCAGGGGCTCCTACGAGCAGTACTTC.

The chain is built from TRBV15 and TRBJ1-5; no reliable D call. Trimming shortened V by 1 base and J by 5 bases, and 3 bases separated the two germline ends. The CDR3 spans 12 residues. The germline V gene has CDR1 LNHNV and CDR2 YYDKDF (reference sequence). CDR3 sequence (DNA): TGTGCCACCAGCAGAGTCGATCAGCCCCAGCATTTT. Amino acid sequence: CATSRVDQPQHF.

The V gene is TRBV7-9, the J gene TRBJ2-1, with D perhaps given as TRBD1 or TRBD2 (5 bases each). The CDR3 is 11 residues long. Germline values: CDR1 SEHNR, CDR2 FQNEAQ (reference sequence). V dropped 5 bases and J dropped 16 bases, with 15 bases sitting between them. CDR3 residues: CASSLGTAGFF. Here the CDR3 DNA reads TGTGCCAGCAGCCTCGGGACCGCCGGTTTCTTC. Looking up the rest from reference TRBV7-9 and TRBJ2-1 gives the full variable domain: DTGVSQNPRHKITKRGQNVTFRCDPISEHNRLYWYRQTLGQGPEFLTYFQNEAQLEKSRLLSDRFSAERPKGSFSTLEIQRTEQGDSAMYLCASSLGTAGFFGPGTRLTVL.

The chain carries TRBV6-6 and TRBJ1-6; D unclear. The CDR3 is 12 residues long. From germline, CDR1 is MNHNY and CDR2 SVGAGI (reference sequence). Trimming shortened V by 6 bases and J by 10 bases, and 10 bases separated the two germline ends. This CDR3 is CASSTGESPLHF. CDR3 in DNA: TGTGCCAGCAGCACCGGTGAATCACCCCTCCACTTT.

V is TRBV30 and J is TRBJ1-2; 7 nucleotides agree with TRBD1. CDR3 length: 15 amino acids. Trimming cost V 5 bases and J 4 bases; bases outside gene matches: 13. The germline V gene has CDR1 GTSNPN and CDR2 SVGIG (reference sequence). The CDR3 nucleotides read TGTGCCTGGGGGACTTCGGGACAGCTGATCTATGGCTACACCTTC. It encodes CAWGTSGQLIYGYTF. Together with reference TRBV30 and TRBJ1-2, the CDR3 gives the full variable domain: SQTIHQWPATLVQPVGSPLSLECTVEGTSNPNLYWYRQAAGRGLQLLFYSVGIGQISSEVPQNLSASRPQDRQFILSSKKLLLSDSGFYLCAWGTSGQLIYGYTFGSGTRLTVV.